This T cell receptor (beta chain) was sequenced for a study of blood T cell repertoires in COVID-19. Original processing methods: Amplification of reference gene primers provided the estimated nucleated cell counts. TCRdb's copy holds only in-frame clones and misses some; the assay was immunoSEQ multiplex PCR. V, J and clone size are those of that table, while D and trimming were read from the DNA. The data show some 150,000 clones, 78% seen once. Donors in Cohort 3 who had recovered were those with two negative PCRs, healthcare professional clearance, or resolution of their symptoms. CDR3 length: 15 amino acids. CDR1 and CDR2 (germline): MDHEN, SYDVKM. V gave up 5 bases and J gave up 2 bases, with 10 bases separating them.

V gene TRBV28 combines with J gene TRBJ2-6; a weak D match, TRBD1 (6 bases). Sequenced sample: PBMCs or T cells enriched from blood (not recorded which). The source is a woman aged 45-60 years who had recovered from COVID-19. The CDR3 DNA reads as TGTGCCAGCAGTGCCCGGACAGCTGGGGCCAACGTCCTGACTTTC. It translates to CASSARTAGANVLTF.